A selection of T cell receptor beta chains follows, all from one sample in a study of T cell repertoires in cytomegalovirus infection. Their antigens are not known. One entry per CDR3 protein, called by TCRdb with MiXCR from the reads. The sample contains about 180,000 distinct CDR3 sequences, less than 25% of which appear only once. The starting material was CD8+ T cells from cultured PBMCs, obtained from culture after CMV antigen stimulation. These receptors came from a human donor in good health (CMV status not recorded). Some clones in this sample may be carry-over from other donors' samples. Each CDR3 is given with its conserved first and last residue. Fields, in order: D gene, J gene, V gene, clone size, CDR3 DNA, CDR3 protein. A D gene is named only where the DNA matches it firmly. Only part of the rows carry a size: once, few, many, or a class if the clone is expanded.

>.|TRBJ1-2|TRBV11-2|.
TGTGCCAGCAGCTTAGATCGGGTGCGTCTAGCTAACTATGGCTACACCTTC
CASSLDRVRLANYGYTF
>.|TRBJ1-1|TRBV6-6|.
TGTGCCACCCAAAGGGCCCCGAACACTGAAGCTTTCTTT
CATQRAPNTEAFF
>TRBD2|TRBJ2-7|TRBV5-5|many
TGTGCCAGCAGCTTGGCTCCATCCGGGGGGTACGAGCAGTACTTC
CASSLAPSGGYEQYF
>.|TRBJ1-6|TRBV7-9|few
TGTGCCAGCATCTCCTATAATTCACCCCTCCACTTT
CASISYNSPLHF
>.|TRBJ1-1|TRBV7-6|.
TGTGCCAGCAGCTTAGCGCCTCTGGGGATGAACACTGAAGCTTTCTTT
CASSLAPLGMNTEAFF
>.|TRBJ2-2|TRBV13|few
TGTGCCAGCAGCTTCCGGGGGGCTATCACCGGGGAGCTGTTTTTT
CASSFRGAITGELFF
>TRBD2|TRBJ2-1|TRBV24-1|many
TGTGCCACCAGTGATCGGCGGGGGGGCTTCAATGAGCAGTTCTTC
CATSDRRGGFNEQFF
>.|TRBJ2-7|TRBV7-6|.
TGTGCCAGCAGCACGTATGGGGGGGGGGGCGACGAGCAGTACTTC
CASSTYGGGGDEQYF
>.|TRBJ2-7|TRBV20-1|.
TGCAGTGCTAGGACAGTCCTTTCTTCCTACGAGCAGTACTTC
CSARTVLSSYEQYF
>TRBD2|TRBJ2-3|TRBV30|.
TGTGCCTGGGAAGGGGTTACTAGCGGGGGGATATATACGCAGTATTTT
CAWEGVTSGGIYTQYF
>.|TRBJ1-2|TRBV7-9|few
TGTGCCAGCAGCTTATCAGAGAAGCATAACTATGGCTACACCTTC
CASSLSEKHNYGYTF
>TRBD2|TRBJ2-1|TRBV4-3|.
TGCGCCAGCAGCCTTAGCGGGGGGGCTCAGTTCTTC
CASSLSGGAQFF
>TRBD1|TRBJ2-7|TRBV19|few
TGTGGCAGTAGTCCCGGGACAGGAGCCTACGAGCAGTACTTC
CGSSPGTGAYEQYF
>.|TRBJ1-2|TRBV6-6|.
TGTGCCAGCTCGTGGGACACTGGGATGGACTATGGCTACACCTTC
CASSWDTGMDYGYTF
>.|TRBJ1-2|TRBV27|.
TGTGCCAGCAGTCCGCGGGGACAAGGCTACACCTTC
CASSPRGQGYTF
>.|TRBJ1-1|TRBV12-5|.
TGTGCTAGTGGTTTGATGTCGAACACTGAAGCTTTCTTT
CASGLMSNTEAFF